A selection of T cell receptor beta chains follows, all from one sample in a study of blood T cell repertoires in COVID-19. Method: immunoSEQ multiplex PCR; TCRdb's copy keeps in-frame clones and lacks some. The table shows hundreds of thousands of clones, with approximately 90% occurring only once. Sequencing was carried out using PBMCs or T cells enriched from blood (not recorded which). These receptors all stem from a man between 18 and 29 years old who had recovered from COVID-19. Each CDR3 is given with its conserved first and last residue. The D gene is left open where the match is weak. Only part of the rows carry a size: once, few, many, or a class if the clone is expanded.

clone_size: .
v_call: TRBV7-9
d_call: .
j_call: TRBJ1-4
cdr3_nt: TGTGCCAGCAGCTTTGTCAGGGTCCTAGGACAGTCATTCGAAAAACTGTTTTTT
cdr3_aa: CASSFVRVLGQSFEKLFF

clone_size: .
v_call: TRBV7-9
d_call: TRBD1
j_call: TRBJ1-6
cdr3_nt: TGTGCCAGCAGCGACCGGGACAGGGACTCACCCCTCCACTTT
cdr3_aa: CASSDRDRDSPLHF

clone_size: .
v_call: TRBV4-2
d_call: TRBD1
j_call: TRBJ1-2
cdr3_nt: TGTGCCAGCAGCCAAGAAGCACAGGGGTACTATGGCTACACCTTC
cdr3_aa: CASSQEAQGYYGYTF

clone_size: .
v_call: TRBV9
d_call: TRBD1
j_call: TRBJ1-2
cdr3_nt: TGTGCCAGCAGCGCGACAGGGTGGGGCTACACCTTC
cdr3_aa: CASSATGWGYTF

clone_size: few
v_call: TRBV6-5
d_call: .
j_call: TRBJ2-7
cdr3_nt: TGTGCCAGCAGCCGCAGCAGGGTCTACGAGCAGTACTTC
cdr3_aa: CASSRSRVYEQYF

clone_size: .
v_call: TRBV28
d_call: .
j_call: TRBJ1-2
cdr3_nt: TGTGCCATACGGGATTCTTTCTATGGCTACACCTTC
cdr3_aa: CAIRDSFYGYTF

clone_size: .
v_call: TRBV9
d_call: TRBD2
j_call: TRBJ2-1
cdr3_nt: TGTGCCAGCAGCGTGGATGCTAGCGGGAGCAATGAGCAGTTCTTC
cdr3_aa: CASSVDASGSNEQFF

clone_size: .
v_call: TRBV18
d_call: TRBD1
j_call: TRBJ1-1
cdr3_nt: TGTGCCAGCTCACCTGAAGGGGGCAACAAAGCTTTCTTT
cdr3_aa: CASSPEGGNKAFF

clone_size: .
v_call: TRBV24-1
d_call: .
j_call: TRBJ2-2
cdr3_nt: TGTGCCACCAGGGCGGCGGGCGACGACACCGGGGAGCTGTTTTTT
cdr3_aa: CATRAAGDDTGELFF

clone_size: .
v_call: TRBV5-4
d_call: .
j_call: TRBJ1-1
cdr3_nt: TGTGCCAGCAGCTTAAATCCAGGGGCCAGCACTGAAGCTTTCTTT
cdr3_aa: CASSLNPGASTEAFF

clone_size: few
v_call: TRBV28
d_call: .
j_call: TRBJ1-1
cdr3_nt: TGTGCCAGCATTGGTGGGGGGGTAGGTACTGAAGCTTTCTTT
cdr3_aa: CASIGGGVGTEAFF

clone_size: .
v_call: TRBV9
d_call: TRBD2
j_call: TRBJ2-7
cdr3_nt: TGTGCCAGCAGCCCGACTCCCGGGAGAGCGGGAGACGAGCAGTACTTC
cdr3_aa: CASSPTPGRAGDEQYF

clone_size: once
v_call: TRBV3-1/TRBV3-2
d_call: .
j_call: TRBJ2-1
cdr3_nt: TGTGCCAGCAGCCAATCCATTCTAGCGACTTCCTACAATGAGCAGTTCTTC
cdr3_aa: CASSQSILATSYNEQFF

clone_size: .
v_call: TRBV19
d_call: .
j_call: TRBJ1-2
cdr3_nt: TGTGCCAGTAGTATTATCGGAGGGGAGAATGGCTACACCTTC
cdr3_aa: CASSIIGGENGYTF

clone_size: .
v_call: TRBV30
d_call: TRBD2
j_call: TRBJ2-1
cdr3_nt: TGTGCCTGGAGGACTAGCGGGAGCGGCTCCTACAATGAGCAGTTCTTC
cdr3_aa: CAWRTSGSGSYNEQFF

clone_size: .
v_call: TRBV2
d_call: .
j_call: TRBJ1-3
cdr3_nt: TGTGCCAGCAGGAGACAGTCCTCTGGAAACACCATATATTTT
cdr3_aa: CASRRQSSGNTIYF

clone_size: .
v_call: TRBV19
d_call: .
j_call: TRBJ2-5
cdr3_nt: TGTGCCAGTAGCCAGCGTTTCCAAGAGACCCAGTACTTC
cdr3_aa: CASSQRFQETQYF

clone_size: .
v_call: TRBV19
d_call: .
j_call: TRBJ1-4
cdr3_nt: TGTGCCAGTAGTATAGATCTCACCAGAGAAAAACTGTTTTTT
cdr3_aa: CASSIDLTREKLFF

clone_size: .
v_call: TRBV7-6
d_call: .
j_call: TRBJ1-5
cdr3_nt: TGTGCCAGCAGCTCTGGGGGGGGGCGCGGGTCCAGCAATCAGCCCCAGCATTTT
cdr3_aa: CASSSGGGRGSSNQPQHF

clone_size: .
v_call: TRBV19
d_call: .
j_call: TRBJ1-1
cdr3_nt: TGTGCCAGTAGAGTCGGACAGTTCACTGAAGCTTTCTTT
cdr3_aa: CASRVGQFTEAFF

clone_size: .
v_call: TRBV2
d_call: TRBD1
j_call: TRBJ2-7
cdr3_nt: TGTGCCAGCACATTACTCCGGGACAGGCCCGGAAACGAGCAGTACTTC
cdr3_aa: CASTLLRDRPGNEQYF

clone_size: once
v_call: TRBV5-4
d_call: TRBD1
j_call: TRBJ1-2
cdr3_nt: TGTGCCAGCAGCTTAACAGGGGGACGTGGTGGCTACACCTTC
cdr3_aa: CASSLTGGRGGYTF

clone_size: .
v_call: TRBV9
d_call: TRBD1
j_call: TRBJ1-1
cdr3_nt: TGTGCCAGCAGCGCTACAGGGGGCAACACTGAAGCTTTCTTT
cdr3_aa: CASSATGGNTEAFF

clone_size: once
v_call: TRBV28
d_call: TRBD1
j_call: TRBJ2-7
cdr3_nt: TGTGCCAGCAGTACGCCGGGACAGGGGTCCTACGAGCAGTACTTC
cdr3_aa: CASSTPGQGSYEQYF

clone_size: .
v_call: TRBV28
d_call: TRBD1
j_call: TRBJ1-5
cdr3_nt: TGTGCCAGCAGTTCCTTGACCCTTCCAGGCAGGGGGCCAGGTCAGCCCCAGCATTTT
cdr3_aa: CASSSLTLPGRGPGQPQHF

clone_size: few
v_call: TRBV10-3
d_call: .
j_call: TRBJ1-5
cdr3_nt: TGTGCCATCAGTGAGTCCTTTAATCAGCCCCAGCATTTT
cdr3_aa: CAISESFNQPQHF

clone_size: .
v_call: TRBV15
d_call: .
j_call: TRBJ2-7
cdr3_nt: TGTGCCACCAGCAGAGATTTGGCCCACTCCTACGAGCAGTACTTC
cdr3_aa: CATSRDLAHSYEQYF

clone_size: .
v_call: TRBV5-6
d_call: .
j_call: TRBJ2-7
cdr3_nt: TGTGCCAGCAGCTTGGGCGTTTACGAGCAGTACTTC
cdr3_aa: CASSLGVYEQYF

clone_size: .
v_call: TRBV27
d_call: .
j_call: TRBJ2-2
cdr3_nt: TGTGCCAGCAGTTGGGCAGGGGCGACCACCGGGGAGCTGTTTTTT
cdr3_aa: CASSWAGATTGELFF

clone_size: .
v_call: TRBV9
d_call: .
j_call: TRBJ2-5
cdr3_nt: TGTGCCAGCAGCGTAGGAGGAGCCCAAGAGACCCAGTACTTC
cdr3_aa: CASSVGGAQETQYF

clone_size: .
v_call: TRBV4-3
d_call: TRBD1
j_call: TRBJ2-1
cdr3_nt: TGCGCCAGCAGCCCCAGGACAGGGGGTGAGCAGTTCTTC
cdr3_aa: CASSPRTGGEQFF

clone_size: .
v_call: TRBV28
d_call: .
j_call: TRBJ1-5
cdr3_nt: TGTGCCAGCAGTTCAGACTTAAATCAGCCCCAGCATTTT
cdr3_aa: CASSSDLNQPQHF

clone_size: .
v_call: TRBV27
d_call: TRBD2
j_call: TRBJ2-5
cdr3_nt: TGTGCCAGCAGGCAACTCGGGACTAGCCCAGGGACCCAGTACTTC
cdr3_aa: CASRQLGTSPGTQYF